The present T cell receptor (beta chain) was sequenced within a study of Ad26.COV2.S vaccination and SARS-CoV-2 variants. Study summary: Each vaccinee took Ad26.COV2.S intramuscularly, once or twice 56 days apart.

Points on this clone: Antigen: not known.

Treatment described: about 20 received Ad26.COV2.S at low or high dose, single or two shots; five or six received placebo; per-sample allocation not given. It was on day 63 after the first vaccine or placebo injection that samples were taken. Measured with immunoSEQ multiplex PCR; TCRdb has only the in-frame clones, and not every one. The table has roughly 400,000 clones, 89% seen once. Findings and limits, study-wide: Participants in the vaccine arm had higher spike-specific TCR breadth; placebo recipients had lower.

This CDR3 comprises 14 residues. CDR1 is MNHEY, CDR2 SMNVEV, per germline (reference sequence). V lost 2 bases and J lost 6, with 10 bases in between. The sequence derives from a person between 18 and 65 years old who received the Ad26.COV2.S COVID-19 vaccine or a placebo. The sequencing used peripheral blood, collected in a trial of Ad26.COV2.S vaccine versus placebo. The J gene is TRBJ2-2, the V gene TRBV27; D remains ambiguous. In DNA, the CDR3 is TGTGCCAGCAGTTTACCCCTTAGCCCCGGGGAGCTGTTTTTT. It encodes CASSLPLSPGELFF.